The sequence of this T cell receptor beta chain was determined in a study of blood T cell repertoires in COVID-19. Study-level information: Specimens from acute and convalescent COVID-19 originated in the United States, Italy and Spain. PBMCs, B-cell-depleted T cells, or T cells provided the cDNA or gDNA that made up the material.

V dropped 3 bases and J dropped 4 bases, with 9 bases sitting between them. Germline-derived CDR1 and CDR2 are SGHNT and YENEEA. The CDR3 spans 13 residues. The authors' processing: Cell counts per sample came from amplifying reference gene primers. Generated by immunoSEQ multiplex PCR, the TCRdb table keeps only in-frame clones and is missing some. D and trimming were read from the DNA, whereas the V and J calls and clone size are those reported in that table. The table shows 180,000 or so clones, with approximately 85% occurring only once. This receptor was taken from a man between 60 and 75 years old who had recovered from COVID-19. This chain links TRBV11-3 with TRBJ1-2; D is undetermined. Sequencing used peripheral blood. The CDR3 region is CASSLAGGYGYTF. The DNA of the CDR3 is TGTGCCAGCAGCTTGGCGGGTGGCTATGGCTACACCTTC.